The clone carrying this T cell receptor (beta chain) has a single count. This sample was taken from a study of T-cell reconstitution after alpha-beta-depleted transplantation in children. Unique molecular identifiers were built into the TCRbeta library. TCRdb processed the PCR reads anew with MiXCR; each CDR3 protein has one entry. Found here are just over 950,000 distinct CDR3 sequences, about 26% of them singletons; the top ten hold 28%. Germline V gene sequence: CDR1 LGHNA, CDR2 YSLEER. There are 16 residues in the CDR3. V was shortened by 0 bases and J by 4 bases, with 12 bases between the two germline ends.

The receptor was isolated from a boy under two years old who had a stem cell transplant for SCID, so the T cells may come from the graft donor. V gene TRBV4-3 combines with J gene TRBJ2-2; D perhaps matches TRBD2 (6 bases). Material: PBMCs, mostly from graft donor cells, obtained 360 days after TCRalphabeta/CD19-depleted stem cell transplant. CDR3 nucleotides: TGCGCCAGCAGCCAAGAGGGAGGTAGAGCCACCGGGGAGCTGTTTTTT. Translating gives CASSQEGGRATGELFF.